This T cell receptor beta chain originates from a study of response to subunit inactivated influenza vaccine. In TCRdb, the RT-PCR reads were re-called with MiXCR into one record per CDR3 protein. The sample contains about 540,000 distinct CDR3 sequences, approximately 24% of which appear only once. Whole-study findings and limits: Few additional T cells are recruited per seasonal influenza vaccination, authors suggested.

Comments on this clonotype: Its antigen is still unknown.

This CDR3 contains 13 residues. CDR1 DFQATT and CDR2 SNEGSKA come from the germline V gene (reference sequence). The J segment lost 6 bases and the V segment lost 7 bases, leaving 8 bases of the junction unmatched. These data are also associated with another study on T cells expressing NK-cell markers. That publication notes: Researchers built TCR beta cDNA using 5'RACE template switching with UMIs. In sorted CD3+CD56+NKG2C+, CD3+CD56+NKG2C- and CD3+CD56-NKG2C+ T cells, TCR beta repertoires were obtained.

This receptor was identified in a man aged 50-60 years who received an inactivated influenza vaccine. This chain uses TRBV20-1 with TRBJ1-5; 8 bases map to TRBD1. The material sequenced was CD4+ T cells sorted from PBMCs, taken roughly 12 days after vaccination. CDR3 sequence: CSGGQGLAQPQHF. CDR3 DNA: TGCAGTGGAGGACAGGGCCTGGCTCAGCCCCAGCATTTT.